This T cell receptor (beta chain) was retrieved from a study of human T cells and chemical hapten exposure. CDR1 SQVTM and CDR2 ANQGSEA come from the germline V gene. The V end lost 2 bases, the J end lost 2 bases, and 14 bases lay between the germline ends. The CDR3 covers 15 residues. TCRdb analysed the RACE reads with MiXCR anew, one entry per CDR3 protein. The sample consists of tens of thousands of distinct CDR3 sequences, roughly 9.1% of them appearing once. Specified time point: pre-sensitization, week 0. Treatment in this sample: therapeutic diphenylcyclopropenone sensitization with weekly scalp DPC.

Sequences were derived from whole blood, sampled in connection with sensitization to the hapten diphenylcyclopropenone (DPC). The sequence came from a middle-aged woman with alopecia areata. Some clones in this sample may be carry-over from other donors' samples. The V call is TRBV29-1, the J call TRBJ2-3; D is possibly TRBD2 (7 bases). This CDR3 reads CSVERAGAFTDTQYF. The CDR3 coding sequence is TGCAGCGTTGAACGGGCGGGGGCCTTCACAGATACGCAGTATTTT.